This TCR beta chain was recorded in a study of cytomegalovirus exposure and HLA in healthy donors. For the study at large: Sequencing of approximately 190 million T cells in an earlier analysis found 120 million or so unique TCR beta sequences.

General observations from the study: Analysis was carried out at a later point, and it linked a missense DCLRE1C variant to TCR beta V- and J-gene trimming. Across donors, sequencing depth was assumed by presence/absence analyses to be roughly uniform.

It was with 60 Vbeta and 13 Jbeta primers that the PCR ran. Some clones are missing from TCRdb's copy, which holds only in-frame ones; the method was immunoSEQ multiplex PCR. Of about 120,000 clones in the sample, 15% to 17% were seen once. A few counts support this clone. Its matching antigen is unknown. Trimming removed 0 bases from V and 4 bases from J, with 13 bases in between. There are 15 residues in the CDR3. Germline values: CDR1 SGHRS, CDR2 YFSETQ. Material: PBMCs. This clonotype was obtained from a woman between 18 and 29 years old in good health and CMV-seronegative. V is TRBV5-1 and J is TRBJ2-5, with D perhaps matching TRBD1 (6 bases). CDR3 amino acids: CASSLATGSGETQYF. In nucleotides, the CDR3 is TGCGCCAGCAGCTTGGCAACAGGGAGCGGAGAGACCCAGTACTTC.